This entry features one T cell receptor beta chain sequence. The antigen remains unidentified. This sample stems from a study of cytomegalovirus exposure and HLA in healthy donors. 60 Vbeta and 13 Jbeta primers were used in PCR. Repertoires were generated with immunoSEQ multiplex PCR, while TCRdb's copy carries only in-frame clones and drops some. The table has under 200,000 clones, approximately 72% seen once; the top ten hold roughly 1.5%. The V gene's germline CDR1 is LNHDA and CDR2 SQIVND (reference sequence). This CDR3 is built from 13 residues. V shed 0 bases and J shed 3 bases, with 6 bases lying between them. Points from the study as a whole: A later analysis reported that several of the most significant clusters appeared to be linked to common viral pathogens, among them Epstein-Barr virus.

The chain uses TRBV19 and TRBJ2-7; D is perhaps TRBD1 (5 bases). The sample comprised PBMCs. The clonotype originates from a man in his forties or fifties in good health and CMV-seronegative. CDR3 in DNA: TGTGCCAGTAGTATAGATCAGGGCTACGAGCAGTACTTC. It yields the protein CASSIDQGYEQYF.